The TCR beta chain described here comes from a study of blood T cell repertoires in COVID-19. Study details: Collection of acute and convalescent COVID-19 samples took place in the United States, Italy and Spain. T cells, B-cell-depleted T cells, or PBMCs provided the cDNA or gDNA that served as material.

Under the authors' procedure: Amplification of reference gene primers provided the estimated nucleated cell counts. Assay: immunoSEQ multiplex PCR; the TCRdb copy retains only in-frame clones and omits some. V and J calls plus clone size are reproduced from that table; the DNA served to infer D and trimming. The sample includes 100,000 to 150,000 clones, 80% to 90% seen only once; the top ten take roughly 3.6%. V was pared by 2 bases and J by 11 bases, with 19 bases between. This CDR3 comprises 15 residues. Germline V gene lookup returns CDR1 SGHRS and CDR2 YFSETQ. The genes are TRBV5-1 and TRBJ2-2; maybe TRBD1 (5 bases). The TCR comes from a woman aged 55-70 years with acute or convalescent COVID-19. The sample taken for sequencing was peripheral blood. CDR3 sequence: CASSFGAGPGLELFF. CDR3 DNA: TGCGCCAGCAGCTTTGGGGCAGGCCCGGGTCTAGAGCTGTTTTTT.